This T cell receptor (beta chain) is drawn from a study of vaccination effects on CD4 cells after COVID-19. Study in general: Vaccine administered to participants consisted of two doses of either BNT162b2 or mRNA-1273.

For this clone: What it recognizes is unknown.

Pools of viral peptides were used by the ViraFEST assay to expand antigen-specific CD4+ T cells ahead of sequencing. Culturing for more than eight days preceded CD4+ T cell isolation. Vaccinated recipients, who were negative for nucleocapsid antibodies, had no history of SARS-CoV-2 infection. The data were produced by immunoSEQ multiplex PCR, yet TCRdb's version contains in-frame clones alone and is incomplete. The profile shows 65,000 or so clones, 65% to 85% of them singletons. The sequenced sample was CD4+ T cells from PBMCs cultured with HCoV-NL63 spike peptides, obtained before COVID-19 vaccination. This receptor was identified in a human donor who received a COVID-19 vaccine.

This chain's CDR3 is CASSKRTGDTQYF. CDR3 coding DNA: TGTGCCAGCAGCAAAAGAACAGGGGATACGCAGTATTTT. This sequence joins TRBV7-3 and TRBJ2-3; perhaps TRBD1 as D (6 bases). Germline V CDR1 and CDR2: SGHTA, FQGTGA. This CDR3 is 13 amino acids long. V was trimmed by 5 bases and J by 6 bases, leaving 12 bases between them.